These 28 T cell receptor beta chains were sequenced from one sample in a study of identical twins. TCRdb reprocessed the 5' RACE reads with MiXCR, giving one entry per CDR3 protein. The sample records 250,000 to 300,000 distinct CDR3 sequences, over 8.5% being singletons. These data were likewise used in another study, on yellow fever vaccine responses in identical twins.

The sample taken for sequencing was CD8+ T cells sorted from blood. The receptors stem from a woman between 18 and 29 years old in good health.

The chain carries TRBV14 and TRBJ2-3, with 7 bases matching TRBD2. This CDR3 spans 16 amino acids. V was clipped by 6 bases and J by 5 bases; unmatched bases: 14. CDR1 is SGHDN and CDR2 is FVKESK in the germline V gene. The CDR3: CASSPPTSRCRDTQYF. In DNA, the CDR3 is TGTGCCAGCAGTCCACCGACTAGCCGTTGCAGAGATACGCAGTATTTT. Together with reference TRBV14 and TRBJ2-3, the CDR3 gives the full variable domain: EAGVTQFPSHSVIEKGQTVTLRCDPISGHDNLYWYRRVMGKEIKFLLHFVKESKQDESGMPNNRFLAERTGGTYSTLKVQPAELEDSGVYFCASSPPTSRCRDTQYFGPGTRLTVL.

The chain combines TRBV2 with TRBJ2-7; D may be TRBD2 (5 bases). Trimming pared 6 bases from V and 3 bases from J, leaving 12 bases between. Germline values: CDR1 SNHLY, CDR2 FYNNEI. CDR3 length: 13 residues. CDR3 loop: CASRRSGFYEQYF. The CDR3 DNA is TGTGCCAGCAGACGGTCGGGATTCTACGAGCAGTACTTC.

The chain carries TRBV5-1 and TRBJ2-1; 9 bases are a match to TRBD1. This CDR3 spans 14 amino acids. Germline CDR1 and CDR2: SGHRS and YFSETQ. The J segment lost 12 bases and the V segment lost 3 bases, leaving 10 bases of the junction unmatched. CDR3 nucleotide sequence: TGCGCCAGCAGCTCGGGACAGGGCCTTACGTGGCAGTTCTTC. The encoded protein is CASSSGQGLTWQFF.

This clonotype was seen repeatedly, ten times or more. The J gene is TRBJ2-1, the V gene TRBV6-2 or TRBV6-3; a weak D match, TRBD2 (6 bases). The CDR3 runs 13 residues. Trimming took off 5 bases at V and 7 bases at J, with 12 bases between the two ends. Germline V gene lookup returns CDR1 MNHEY and CDR2 SVGEGT. The CDR3, as DNA: TGTGCCAGCAGTCCGGGACTGCCAAATGAGCAGTTCTTC. Amino acid sequence: CASSPGLPNEQFF.

The rearrangement uses TRBV24-1 and TRBJ2-1; a possible D gene is TRBD2 (6 bases). This CDR3 contains 15 residues. The V gene lost 6 bases and the J gene lost 3 bases, with 14 bases spanning the gap. Germline loops: CDR1 KGHDR, CDR2 SFDVKD. As DNA, the CDR3 is TGTGCCACCAGTCCAGACCGGGGGATCTACAATGAGCAGTTCTTC. Encoded protein: CATSPDRGIYNEQFF.

This clonotype occurred many times. The chain couples TRBV12-3 or TRBV12-4 to TRBJ2-1, with 11 bases fitting TRBD2. The trim removed 5 bases at V and 12 bases at J, leaving 6 bases unmatched. The CDR3 covers 13 residues. The DNA of the CDR3 is TGTGCCAGCAGTATGACTAGCGGGGACGTGCAGTTCTTC. It encodes CASSMTSGDVQFF.

This chain links TRBV12-3 or TRBV12-4 with TRBJ1-1; D possibly corresponds to TRBD1 (5 bases). V was clipped by 4 bases and J by 4 bases, with 10 bases between them. The CDR3 is 13 amino acids. For the CDR3, the DNA is TGTGCCAGCAGTTGGGCAGGGAGCACTGAAGCTTTCTTT. Translated: CASSWAGSTEAFF.

This sequence joins TRBV7-9 and TRBJ2-5; maybe TRBD1 (5 bases). Trimming removed 1 base at V and 5 bases at J, with 8 bases between. Germline loops: CDR1 SEHNR, CDR2 FQNEAQ (reference sequence). The CDR3 totals 13 residues. CDR3 nucleotide sequence: TGTGCCAGCAGCTTAGGGGGCGACGAGACCCAGTACTTC. As protein: CASSLGGDETQYF.

CDR3: CASSLGSGPTETQYF. The CDR3 bases are TGTGCCAGCAGCTTAGGATCAGGTCCCACAGAGACCCAGTACTTC. The rearrangement joins TRBV7-6 to TRBJ2-5, with no clear D. Germline V gives CDR1 SGHVS, CDR2 FNYEAQ. The CDR3 is 15 residues long. V lost 1 base and J 4 bases, leaving 13 bases between the germline ends.

This clonotype was seen a handful of times. This sequence joins TRBV12-3 or TRBV12-4 and TRBJ1-1, with no clear D. With 2 bases removed from V and 6 bases from J, the gap between germline ends came to 16 bases. This CDR3 contains 15 residues. The CDR3 DNA is TGTGCCAGCAGTTTACCAAGCACCCTTGGTCCTGAAGCTTTCTTT. It yields the protein CASSLPSTLGPEAFF.

This clonotype was counted only a few times. The chain combines TRBV16 with TRBJ2-1; D unclear. Germline V CDR1 and CDR2: KGHSY, FQNENV. The CDR3 totals 15 residues. The V end was cut by 4 bases, the J end by 5 bases, with 15 bases between. The CDR3 sequence: CASSPSIGDNNEQFF. The CDR3, as DNA: TGTGCCAGCAGCCCCTCGATAGGTGATAACAATGAGCAGTTCTTC.

The sample holds many counts of this clonotype. The chain employs TRBV5-1 and TRBJ2-7, with TRBD2 matching over 10 bases. The germline V gene has CDR1 SGHRS and CDR2 YFSETQ. The CDR3 sequence is 14 residues long. Germline trimming cut 1 base from V and 2 bases from J; bases unmatched to any gene: 0. This CDR3 reads CASSLTSGTYEQYF. The CDR3 nucleotides are TGCGCCAGCAGCTTGACTAGCGGGACCTACGAGCAGTACTTC.

In this sample, this clonotype turned up a few times. This chain links TRBV27 with TRBJ1-1, with TRBD1 as a possible D gene (5 bases). Looked up from germline, CDR1 is MNHEY and CDR2 is SMNVEV (reference sequence). CDR3 size: 11 residues. Trimming left V 8 bases short and J 8 bases short, with 12 bases between. This chain's CDR3 is CASLSQGEAFF. In nucleotides, the CDR3 is TGTGCCAGCCTCTCGCAGGGCGAAGCTTTCTTT.

This clonotype was counted a single time. The chain is built from TRBV4-2 and TRBJ2-7, with 7 bases that match TRBD1. With 4 bases clipped from V and 4 bases from J, the junction kept 10 bases outside the gene matches. The CDR3 has 15 amino acids. Germline lookup yields CDR1 LGHNA and CDR2 YNFKEQ. The CDR3 sequence is CASSPRGGSGYEQYF. CDR3 DNA: TGTGCCAGCAGCCCTCGAGGGGGCTCGGGGTACGAGCAGTACTTC.

This clonotype was observed many times. The V gene is TRBV29-1, the J gene TRBJ2-1, with D possibly TRBD1 on 6 matching bases. Germline V gives CDR1 SQVTM, CDR2 ANQGSEA. This CDR3 is built from 14 residues. Trimming cost V 6 bases and J 5 bases, with 17 bases left between them. CDR3 DNA sequence: TGCAGCGTCCAACAGGGACGGGGACACAATGAGCAGTTCTTC. Amino acids: CSVQQGRGHNEQFF.

In its sample, this clonotype was seen many times. The gene calls are TRBV7-9 and TRBJ2-1; D might be TRBD1 or TRBD2, each matching 5 bases. The CDR3 is made up of 15 amino acids. Trimming cost V 2 bases and J 0 bases, with 8 bases left between them. CDR1 SEHNR and CDR2 FQNEAQ come from the germline V gene (reference sequence). The CDR3 loop is CASSLWDVSYNEQFF. CDR3 nucleotide sequence: TGTGCCAGCAGCTTATGGGACGTCTCCTACAATGAGCAGTTCTTC.

This clonotype was seen more than once but under ten times. This chain links TRBV7-2 with TRBJ2-1, with 8 positions matching TRBD2. The CDR3 spans 15 residues. Germline V gene sequence: CDR1 SGHTA, CDR2 FQGNSA. J lost 4 bases, V lost 5 bases, and 7 bases had no gene match. CDR3 DNA sequence: TGTGCCAGCAGCCAGGCGGCTAGCGGGTACAATGAGCAGTTCTTC. It yields the protein CASSQAASGYNEQFF.

This clonotype has just a few counts. V is TRBV20-1 and J is TRBJ2-3, with 14 bases identical to TRBD2. The CDR3 covers 15 residues. The V gene's germline CDR1 is DFQATT and CDR2 SNEGSKA (reference sequence). V was pared by 1 base and J by 4 bases, with 1 base of the junction left unmatched. CDR3 sequence (DNA): TGCAGTGCTAGAGGACTAGCGGGGGGGCCAGATACGCAGTATTTT. This translates into CSARGLAGGPDTQYF.

The rearrangement links TRBV20-1 to TRBJ2-7, with 8 positions matching TRBD1. With V trimmed by 4 bases and J by 6 bases, 11 bases remained unmatched. The CDR3 has 14 residues. Germline CDR1 and CDR2: DFQATT and SNEGSKA (reference sequence). Here the CDR3 reads CSATQQGGWVEQYF. The CDR3 bases are TGCAGTGCTACCCAACAGGGGGGATGGGTCGAGCAGTACTTC.

This clonotype came up a few times. This chain joins TRBV28 and TRBJ2-2; 10 nucleotides line up with TRBD1. J gave up 6 bases and V 4 bases, and 8 bases lay outside the gene matches. Germline assignment: CDR1 MDHEN and CDR2 SYDVKM. There are 16 residues in the CDR3. CDR3 nucleotides: TGTGCCAGCAGTTCCCTTGGACAGGGGGTCGCCGGGGAGCTGTTTTTT. Amino acids: CASSSLGQGVAGELFF.

This clonotype was seen many times. The chain employs TRBV7-2 and TRBJ2-7, with 7 bases matching TRBD2. Germline trimming cut 4 bases from V and 0 bases from J; bases unmatched to any gene: 3. The CDR3 is 14 residues long. CDR1 and CDR2 (germline): SGHTA, FQGNSA. The CDR3 DNA follows: TGTGCCAGCAGCTATGGGGGGGTCTCCTACGAGCAGTACTTC. Amino acid sequence: CASSYGGVSYEQYF. Variable domain in full (rest from reference TRBV7-2 and TRBJ2-7): GAGVSQSPSNKVTEKGKDVELRCDPISGHTALYWYRQSLGQGLEFLIYFQGNSAPDKSGLPSDRFSAERTGGSVSTLTIQRTQQEDSAVYLCASSYGGVSYEQYFGPGTRLTVT.

The genes are TRBV27 and TRBJ2-1; 12 nucleotides match TRBD1. Trimming cost V 4 bases and J 2 bases; bases outside gene matches: 12. This CDR3 is built from 19 residues. Germline V lookup: CDR1 MNHEY, CDR2 SMNVEV (reference sequence). In DNA form, the CDR3 reads TGTGCCAGCAGTTCCGGGACAGGGGGCTTCCTTTCCCCCTACAATGAGCAGTTCTTC. Amino acid sequence: CASSSGTGGFLSPYNEQFF.

This clonotype was seen repeatedly, ten times or more. CDR3 sequence (DNA): TGCAGCGTTGCTCGGGACATAAGGGAGTACGAGCAGTACTTC. Its protein is CSVARDIREYEQYF. The genes are TRBV29-1 and TRBJ2-7; TRBD1 is a possible D gene (6 bases). The CDR3 sequence is 14 residues long. Germline V gene data show CDR1 as SQVTM and CDR2 as ANQGSEA. Trimming pared 4 bases from V and 4 bases from J, leaving 17 bases between.

V usage is TRBV7-9 and J usage is TRBJ2-3; 8 bases align to TRBD2. J was trimmed by 4 bases and V by 4 bases; bases with no gene match: 4. Germline V lookup: CDR1 SEHNR, CDR2 FQNEAQ (reference sequence). The CDR3 extends over 14 amino acids. CDR3 loop: CASSSAGASDTQYF. CDR3 coding DNA: TGTGCCAGCAGCTCAGCGGGAGCGTCAGATACGCAGTATTTT. Complete variable domain (other parts from reference TRBV7-9 and TRBJ2-3): DTGVSQNPRHKITKRGQNVTFRCDPISEHNRLYWYRQTLGQGPEFLTYFQNEAQLEKSRLLSDRFSAERPKGSFSTLEIQRTEQGDSAMYLCASSSAGASDTQYFGPGTRLTVL.

This clonotype was observed a handful of times. V and J are TRBV5-1 and TRBJ2-7, with TRBD1 identical over 8 bases. CDR3 size: 15 residues. The germline gives CDR1 SGHRS, CDR2 YFSETQ. V shed 0 bases, J shed 4 bases, and the junction held 6 bases outside the gene matches. The CDR3 loop is CASSLAVGQVYEQYF. The DNA of the CDR3 is TGCGCCAGCAGCTTGGCCGTGGGACAGGTTTACGAGCAGTACTTC.

This chain uses TRBV12-3 or TRBV12-4 with TRBJ2-1, with D perhaps being TRBD1 or TRBD2 (6 bases each). The ends were cut back, 0 bases at V and 1 base at J, with 13 bases in the middle. This CDR3 region has 17 residues. CDR3 nucleotide sequence: TGTGCCAGCAGTTTAGCGTTGGAGGGGGAGTCCTACAATGAGCAGTTCTTC. This sequence encodes CASSLALEGESYNEQFF.

This clonotype has at least ten counts. The gene calls are TRBV4-3 and TRBJ2-1; no reliable D call. There are 14 residues in the CDR3. V shed 0 bases and J shed 5 bases, with 8 bases lying between them. The V gene's germline CDR1 is LGHNA and CDR2 YSLEER. CDR3 region: CASSQERRHNEQFF. In DNA form, the CDR3 reads TGCGCCAGCAGCCAAGAGAGACGGCACAATGAGCAGTTCTTC.

This clonotype was detected a few times. The genes are TRBV24-1 and TRBJ2-4; TRBD2 matches 7 bases. The V segment lost 3 bases and the J segment 7 bases; nucleotides outside the gene matches: 5. This CDR3 region has 14 residues. Germline lookup yields CDR1 KGHDR and CDR2 SFDVKD. CDR3 sequence: CATSDTVGGNIQYF. DNA of the CDR3: TGTGCCACCAGTGATACCGTGGGGGGGAACATTCAGTACTTC.